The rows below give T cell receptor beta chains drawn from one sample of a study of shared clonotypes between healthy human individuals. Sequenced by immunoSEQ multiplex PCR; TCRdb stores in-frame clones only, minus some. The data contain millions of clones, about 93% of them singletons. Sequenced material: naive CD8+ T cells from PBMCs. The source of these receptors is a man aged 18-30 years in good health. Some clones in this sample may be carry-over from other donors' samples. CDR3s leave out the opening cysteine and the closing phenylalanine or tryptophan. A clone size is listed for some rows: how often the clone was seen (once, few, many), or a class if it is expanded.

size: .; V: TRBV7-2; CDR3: ASSRDRVEETQY
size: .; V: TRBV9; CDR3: ASKGPPGLAGAPIQETQY
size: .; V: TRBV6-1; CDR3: ASSEVVRNTEAF
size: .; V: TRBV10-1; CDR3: ASSVGTVNEQF
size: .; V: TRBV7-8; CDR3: ASSPRTGDADGYT
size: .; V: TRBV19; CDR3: ASSFGQGGVYEQY
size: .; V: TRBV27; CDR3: ASSFLGGNGYT
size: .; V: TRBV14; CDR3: ASSPLDQSMGVWETQY
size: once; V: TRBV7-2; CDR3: ASSLARQGRWTEAF
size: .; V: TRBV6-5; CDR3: ASSSLYRSDTQY
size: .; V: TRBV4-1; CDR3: ASSQDTRGLETQY
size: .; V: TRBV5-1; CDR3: ASSLEGRGRTDTQY
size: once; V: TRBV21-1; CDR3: ASSTKTGTPGANVLT
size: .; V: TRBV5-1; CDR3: ASSLLGLAGSQDTQY
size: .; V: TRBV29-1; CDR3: SVVQGYNEQF
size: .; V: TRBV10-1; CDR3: ALGSGEDNQPQH
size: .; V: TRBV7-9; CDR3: ASSPTKGASGGSQY
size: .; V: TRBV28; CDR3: ASSWGDWRNSYEQY
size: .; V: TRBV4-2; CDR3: ASSQDWGRAVETQY
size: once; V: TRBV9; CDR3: ASSVEASSRNEQF
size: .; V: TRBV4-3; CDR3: ASSQDGLAGLDEQF
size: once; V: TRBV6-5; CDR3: ASSYRSGSSYEQY
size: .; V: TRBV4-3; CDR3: ASSQDLGAMQETQY
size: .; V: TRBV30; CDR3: AWSLARPLEAF
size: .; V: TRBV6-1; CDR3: ASSDGLGETQY
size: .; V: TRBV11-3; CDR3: ASSGSRGYT
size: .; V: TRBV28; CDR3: ASSLTTVRPQH
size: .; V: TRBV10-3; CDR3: AISEFVVRGRDYEQY
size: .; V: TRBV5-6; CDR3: ASSFYRAPSTDTQY
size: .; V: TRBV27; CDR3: ASSSRGQGKVPGANVLT
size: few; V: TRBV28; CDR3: ASSFRPGAIWTEAF
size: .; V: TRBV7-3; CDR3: ASSRTGYEKETQY
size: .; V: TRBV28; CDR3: ASSEQDGLNYGYT
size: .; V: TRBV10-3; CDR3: AISTLSGNEQF
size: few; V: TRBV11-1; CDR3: ASTGRGRNEAF
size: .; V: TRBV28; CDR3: ASSLSGNGYEQY
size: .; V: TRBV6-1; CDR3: ASRPYRVTYEQY